The 10 T cell receptor beta chains in this list originate from one sample, sequenced in a study of blood T cell repertoires in COVID-19. Sequencing used immunoSEQ multiplex PCR; TCRdb keeps in-frame clones, though not all of them. In the table there are 150,000 to 200,000 clones, around 89% of which are singletons. The sample comprised PBMCs or T cells enriched from blood (not recorded which). Every receptor here comes from a woman younger than 35 who had recovered from COVID-19.

The chain has TRBV7-2 and TRBJ2-6; D perhaps matches TRBD2 (6 bases). With 4 bases removed from V and 6 bases from J, the gap between germline ends came to 7 bases. CDR3 size: 13 residues. CDR1 is SGHTA, CDR2 FQGNSA, per germline. The CDR3 DNA reads as TGTGCCAGCAGCTCGGGGGAGGCCAACGTCCTGACTTTC. Translation: CASSSGEANVLTF.

This clone was picked up a small number of times. CDR3 coding DNA: TGTGCCAGCAGTCTGCTGGGACAGGGAGGAACCTACGAGCAGTACTTC. This gives the protein CASSLLGQGGTYEQYF. The chain employs TRBV27 and TRBJ2-7, with 9 bases fitting TRBD1. Unmatched junction bases numbered 10, after V lost 5 bases and J lost 2 bases. Germline V lookup: CDR1 MNHEY, CDR2 SMNVEV (reference sequence). The CDR3 consists of 16 residues.

The genes are TRBV25-1 and TRBJ2-1, with D possibly matching TRBD2 (6 bases). CDR3 length: 15 residues. Trimming shortened V by 3 bases and J by 6 bases, and 15 bases separated the two germline ends. Germline CDR1 and CDR2: MGHDK and SYGVNS. CDR3 in DNA: TGTGCCAGCAGTGAGTGGGAGGAACGGGGCAATGAGCAGTTCTTC. It is translated as CASSEWEERGNEQFF.

This chain uses TRBV9 with TRBJ2-7; the D gene is possibly TRBD1 (6 bases). Trimming left V 3 bases short and J 2 bases short, with 12 bases between. The CDR3 covers 14 residues. Germline V lookup: CDR1 SGDLS, CDR2 YYNGEE. The CDR3 sequence is CASSAGAVAYEQYF. The CDR3 region has the DNA TGTGCCAGCAGCGCAGGGGCGGTCGCCTACGAGCAGTACTTC.

This clone was seen once. V usage is TRBV10-3 and J usage is TRBJ2-5; possible D gene TRBD2, 6 bases. CDR1 ENHRY and CDR2 SYGVKD come from the germline V gene. The CDR3 totals 14 residues. V was clipped by 6 bases and J by 5 bases, with 16 bases between them. The CDR3 spells CAISTKKGGETQYF. DNA of the CDR3: TGTGCCATCAGCACGAAAAAAGGAGGGGAGACCCAGTACTTC.

The chain is built from TRBV7-2 and TRBJ1-5; the match to TRBD1 covers 8 bases. J was trimmed by 3 bases and V by 2 bases; bases with no gene match: 3. Germline loops: CDR1 SGHTA, CDR2 FQGNSA. The CDR3 sequence is 15 residues long. The CDR3 loop reads CASSLNRGINQPQHF. DNA of the CDR3: TGTGCCAGCAGCTTAAACAGGGGGATCAATCAGCCCCAGCATTTT.

CDR3 amino acids: CASRGGLNTEAFF. CDR3 nucleotide sequence: TGTGCCAGTCGGGGGGGGTTGAACACTGAAGCTTTCTTT. The genes are TRBV28 and TRBJ1-1, with D possibly matching TRBD1 (5 bases). Deletions cut 9 bases from V and 0 bases from J, with 11 bases between. Germline V CDR1 and CDR2: MDHEN, SYDVKM. The CDR3 is made up of 13 amino acids.

This clone was detected once. The chain couples TRBV6-5 to TRBJ1-1; 9 bases are a match to TRBD1. This CDR3 comprises 15 residues. After removal of 4 bases from V and 0 bases from J, the junction contained 3 bases not matched to a gene. Looked up from germline, CDR1 is MNHEY and CDR2 is SVGAGI. The CDR3 bases are TGTGCCAGCAGTTCCGACAGGGGGTTGAACACTGAAGCTTTCTTT. Translated, it gives CASSSDRGLNTEAFF.

The chain recombines TRBV9 with TRBJ2-7; D uncertain. The germline V and J ends were trimmed by 3 bases and 5 bases, with 15 bases remaining between them. Germline V CDR1 and CDR2: SGDLS, YYNGEE. The CDR3 totals 14 residues. The CDR3: CASSAAAGRDEQYF. DNA for the CDR3: TGTGCCAGCAGCGCGGCCGCAGGTCGTGACGAGCAGTACTTC.

The rearrangement joins TRBV7-2 to TRBJ2-7; D uncertain. The CDR3 contains 13 residues. Per germline, CDR1 SGHTA and CDR2 FQGNSA. V shed 5 bases and J shed 3 bases, with 11 bases lying between them. DNA of the CDR3: TGTGCCAGCAGCATGGCCTCGGGCTACGAGCAGTACTTC. Translated, it gives CASSMASGYEQYF.